Following are 20 T cell receptor beta chains from one sample sequenced in a study of graft-versus-host responses after intestinal transplantation. Profiled with immunoSEQ multiplex PCR; TCRdb holds only in-frame clones, not every one. The sample has 77,000 or so clones, 80% to 95% seen once; the top ten hold roughly 0.64%. This sample comprised PBMCs, obtained 98 days after intestinal transplantation. The source is a human patient who received an intestinal transplant, so some T cells may come from the graft donor.

The chain has TRBV7-6 and TRBJ2-5, with 10 bases fitting TRBD1. The germline V gene has CDR1 SGHVS and CDR2 FNYEAQ. V shed 5 bases, J shed 4 bases, and the junction held 10 bases outside the gene matches. This CDR3 has 16 residues. The CDR3 DNA reads TGTGCCAGCAGCCCGACCGGGACAGGGGTGGGAGAGACCCAGTACTTC. Residues: CASSPTGTGVGETQYF.

The chain joins TRBV18 to TRBJ2-7; TRBD1 matches at 7 bases. The trim removed 5 bases at V and 0 bases at J, leaving 10 bases unmatched. CDR1 and CDR2 (germline): KGHSH, LQKENI. The CDR3 has 16 residues. Here the CDR3 reads CASSAGPTGPSYEQYF. CDR3 in DNA: TGTGCCAGCTCAGCAGGACCGACAGGGCCCTCCTACGAGCAGTACTTC.

The chain recombines TRBV6-5 with TRBJ2-2; D unclear. With 4 bases removed from V and 6 bases from J, the gap between germline ends came to 9 bases. The germline V gene has CDR1 MNHEY and CDR2 SVGAGI. The CDR3 has 13 residues. DNA for the CDR3: TGTGCCAGCAGTTCCTACTCGGCCGGGGAGCTGTTTTTT. Translating gives CASSSYSAGELFF.

This clone was counted once. CDR3 region: CASSPDRGNYGYTF. CDR3 coding DNA: TGTGCCAGCAGCCCGGACAGGGGGAACTATGGCTACACCTTC. The chain couples TRBV2 to TRBJ1-2; TRBD1 matches at 10 bases. The V gene's germline CDR1 is SNHLY and CDR2 FYNNEI. V shed 6 bases and J 2 bases; nucleotides not matched to a gene: 3. The CDR3 spans 14 residues.

The chain recombines TRBV2 with TRBJ2-2, with 10 nucleotides matching TRBD2. The germline CDR1 and CDR2 sequences are SNHLY and FYNNEI. Unmatched junction bases numbered 4, after V lost 2 bases and J lost 4 bases. This CDR3 comprises 16 residues. This CDR3 is CASSESRTSGTGELFF. The CDR3 region has the DNA TGTGCCAGCAGTGAAAGTAGGACTAGCGGCACCGGGGAGCTGTTTTTT.

This clone was counted a few times. V gene TRBV9 combines with J gene TRBJ2-1; a weak D match, TRBD2 (6 bases). The germline V gene has CDR1 SGDLS and CDR2 YYNGEE. V was trimmed by 4 bases and J by 7 bases, leaving 15 bases between them. CDR3 length: 14 amino acids. CDR3 DNA sequence: TGTGCCAGCAGCCCCGAGACTAGAGGGAATGAGCAGTTCTTC. This sequence encodes CASSPETRGNEQFF.

V is TRBV7-9 and J is TRBJ2-1, with unresolved D. V lost 1 base and J 5 bases, leaving 6 bases between the germline ends. Germline-derived CDR1 and CDR2 are SEHNR and FQNEAQ (reference sequence). The CDR3 is 13 residues long. CDR3 residues: CASSLGLNNEQFF. The DNA of the CDR3 is TGTGCCAGCAGCTTAGGTCTAAACAATGAGCAGTTCTTC. The whole variable domain, filled in from reference TRBV7-9 and TRBJ2-1, reads DTGVSQNPRHKITKRGQNVTFRCDPISEHNRLYWYRQTLGQGPEFLTYFQNEAQLEKSRLLSDRFSAERPKGSFSTLEIQRTEQGDSAMYLCASSLGLNNEQFFGPGTRLTVL.

The J gene is TRBJ2-7, the V gene TRBV5-1; TRBD1 matches 8 bases. This CDR3 is 14 amino acids long. Unmatched junction bases numbered 4, after V lost 5 bases and J lost 0 bases. Germline V gene lookup returns CDR1 SGHRS and CDR2 YFSETQ. As DNA, the CDR3 is TGCGCCAGCAGTAGGGACAGGCCCTCCTACGAGCAGTACTTC. The encoded protein is CASSRDRPSYEQYF.

The genes are TRBV6-1 and TRBJ1-1; D is unresolved. The CDR3 is 12 amino acids. Germline CDR1 is MNHNS and CDR2 is SASEGT. V was pared by 2 bases and J by 5 bases, with 6 bases between. CDR3 sequence: CASSESGTEAFF. In DNA form, the CDR3 reads TGTGCCAGCAGTGAAAGTGGAACTGAAGCTTTCTTT.

The CDR3 region has the DNA TGCGCCAGCAGTGAGGGGTTTACCTACGAGCAGTACTTC. The encoded protein is CASSEGFTYEQYF. The rearrangement joins TRBV10-1 to TRBJ2-7, with D unresolved. Germline V gene data show CDR1 as WNHNN and CDR2 as SYGVQD (reference sequence). Trimming cost V 2 bases and J 2 bases, with 7 bases left between them. This CDR3 spans 13 amino acids.

The rearrangement joins TRBV27 to TRBJ2-6, with a tentative D call TRBD2 (6 bases). This CDR3 has 16 amino acids. The germline V gene encodes CDR1 MNHEY and CDR2 SMNVEV (reference sequence). V lost 8 bases, J lost 3 bases, and 17 bases lay in between. The CDR3 region has the DNA TGTGCCAGCCGGCAGGCGGGGTTGCGTGGGGCCAACGTCCTGACTTTC. Its translation is CASRQAGLRGANVLTF. Looking up the rest from reference TRBV27 and TRBJ2-6 gives the full variable domain: EAQVTQNPRYLITVTGKKLTVTCSQNMNHEYMSWYRQDPGLGLRQIYYSMNVEVTDKGDVPEGYKVSRKEKRNFPLILESPSPNQTSLYFCASRQAGLRGANVLTFGAGSRLTVL.

J is TRBJ2-2 and V is TRBV2, with D possibly TRBD1 on 6 matching bases. Germline CDR1 and CDR2: SNHLY and FYNNEI. Trimming removed 6 bases from V and 2 bases from J, with 16 bases in between. The CDR3 contains 16 residues. As DNA, the CDR3 is TGTGCCAGCAGAAGCAATCCCGGGACAAACACCGGGGAGCTGTTTTTT. Amino acid sequence: CASRSNPGTNTGELFF.

The rearrangement uses TRBV27 and TRBJ2-1; no definite D call. The CDR3 runs to 14 residues. Germline values: CDR1 MNHEY, CDR2 SMNVEV (reference sequence). V was clipped by 6 bases and J by 1 base, with 10 bases between them. CDR3 in DNA: TGTGCCAGCAGGTGGGCCGGGTCCTACAATGAGCAGTTCTTC. Residues: CASRWAGSYNEQFF.

The chain uses TRBV19 and TRBJ1-1, with D possibly matching TRBD1 (6 bases). Germline CDR1 reads LNHDA; CDR2 reads SQIVND (reference sequence). V shed 6 bases and J shed 2 bases, with 13 bases lying between them. This CDR3 region has 14 residues. CDR3 DNA: TGTGCCAGTAGGACAGGAGAGCCCAACACTGAAGCTTTCTTT. Its protein product is CASRTGEPNTEAFF.

This clone was counted between two and nine times. The gene calls are TRBV29-1 and TRBJ2-5; D may match TRBD1 or TRBD2 (5 bases each). The length of the CDR3 is 13 residues. The V gene lost 8 bases and the J gene lost 3 bases, with 16 bases spanning the gap. The germline CDR1 and CDR2 sequences are SQVTM and ANQGSEA. For the CDR3, the DNA is TGCAGCCCCCTGGGACGGCGAAAAGAGACCCAGTACTTC. Protein: CSPLGRRKETQYF.

The CDR3 nucleotides read TGTGCCAGCAGCTTATACGGTAGCTCTGGAAACACCATATATTTT. It encodes CASSLYGSSGNTIYF. V and J are TRBV13 and TRBJ1-3; D call uncertain. Trimming removed 2 bases from V and 0 bases from J, with 8 bases in between. The CDR3 is made up of 15 amino acids. Per germline, CDR1 PRHDT and CDR2 FYEKMQ (reference sequence). The full variable domain, its missing parts supplied by reference TRBV13 and TRBJ1-3, is AAGVIQSPRHLIKEKRETATLKCYPIPRHDTVYWYQQGPGQDPQFLISFYEKMQSDKGSIPDRFSAQQFSDYHSELNMSSLELGDSALYFCASSLYGSSGNTIYFGEGSWLTVV.

This rearrangement joins TRBV10-3 to TRBJ2-5; 7 nucleotides line up with TRBD1. The CDR3 loop spans 14 amino acids. Germline V gene lookup returns CDR1 ENHRY and CDR2 SYGVKD. The trim removed 0 bases at V and 2 bases at J, leaving 0 bases unmatched. The CDR3 DNA follows: TGTGCCATCAGTGAGTCACAGGGGCAAGAGACCCAGTACTTC. This sequence encodes CAISESQGQETQYF.

The chain is built from TRBV7-9 and TRBJ2-5; D may be TRBD1 (6 bases). The germline V gene has CDR1 SEHNR and CDR2 FQNEAQ (reference sequence). This CDR3 contains 15 residues. V was trimmed by 1 base and J by 3 bases, leaving 12 bases between them. Here the CDR3 DNA reads TGTGCCAGCAGCTTAGGGACAGAAGTCGAAGAGACCCAGTACTTC. Protein: CASSLGTEVEETQYF.

The chain employs TRBV7-9 and TRBJ1-1; no clear D. This CDR3 spans 15 amino acids. Germline loops: CDR1 SEHNR, CDR2 FQNEAQ (reference sequence). The germline V and J ends were trimmed by 0 bases and 1 base, with 9 bases remaining between them. The CDR3 loop is CASSLARNPNTEAFF. CDR3 DNA: TGTGCCAGCAGCTTAGCGCGAAATCCGAACACTGAAGCTTTCTTT. The variable domain in full, with the rest retrieved from reference TRBV7-9 and TRBJ1-1, is DTGVSQNPRHKITKRGQNVTFRCDPISEHNRLYWYRQTLGQGPEFLTYFQNEAQLEKSRLLSDRFSAERPKGSFSTLEIQRTEQGDSAMYLCASSLARNPNTEAFFGQGTRLTVV.

V gene TRBV29-1 combines with J gene TRBJ2-7, with 9 nucleotides matching TRBD1. The CDR3 has 13 residues. CDR1 is SQVTM and CDR2 is ANQGSEA in the germline V gene. The V segment lost 6 bases and the J segment 4 bases; nucleotides outside the gene matches: 7. CDR3 amino acids: CSVIQGALYEQYF. CDR3 nucleotide sequence: TGCAGCGTCATACAGGGGGCGTTGTACGAGCAGTACTTC.